These 27 T cell receptor beta chains originate from one sample sequenced in a study of blood T cell repertoires in COVID-19. Sequencing used immunoSEQ multiplex PCR; TCRdb keeps in-frame clones, though not all of them. The sample contains 200,000 to 250,000 clones, around 90% of which appear only once. The source material was peripheral blood. The receptors stem from a man between 25 and 39 years old with acute or convalescent COVID-19.

V usage is TRBV10-2 and J usage is TRBJ1-5; 7 bases map to TRBD1. V trimming: 6 bases; J trimming: 5 bases; junction bases outside the gene matches: 4. The CDR3 is 13 residues long. Germline V gene sequence: CDR1 WSHSY, CDR2 SAAADI. The CDR3 DNA reads as TGCGCCAGCAGATTAACAGGGGATCAGCCCCAGCATTTT. It is translated as CASRLTGDQPQHF.

This chain uses TRBV10-3 with TRBJ2-2, with TRBD1 matching 11 bases. The germline V gene has CDR1 ENHRY and CDR2 SYGVKD. The CDR3 is 17 residues long. V gave up 4 bases and J gave up 5 bases; unmatched junction bases: 9. DNA for the CDR3: TGTGCCATCAGTGCGTTCCGCGGGACAGGGGGGACCGGGGAGCTGTTTTTT. Its protein is CAISAFRGTGGTGELFF.

The chain joins TRBV9 to TRBJ2-2; D gene uncertain. CDR1 is SGDLS, CDR2 YYNGEE, per germline. There are 16 residues in the CDR3. The V gene lost 0 bases and the J gene lost 0 bases, with 9 bases spanning the gap. CDR3 in DNA: TGTGCCAGCAGCGTAGACTTCGAAGCGAACACCGGGGAGCTGTTTTTT. It is translated as CASSVDFEANTGELFF.

The rearrangement uses TRBV19 and TRBJ2-7, with TRBD2 matching 12 bases. Trimming at V came to 5 bases and at J to 4 bases, leaving 3 bases not matched to a gene. The germline V gene encodes CDR1 LNHDA and CDR2 SQIVND (reference sequence). There are 14 residues in the CDR3. The CDR3 coding sequence is TGTGCCAGTAGTCTAGCGGGGGGGCCGTACGAGCAGTACTTC. This codes for CASSLAGGPYEQYF. Variable domain in full (rest from reference TRBV19 and TRBJ2-7): DGGITQSPKYLFRKEGQNVTLSCEQNLNHDAMYWYRQDPGQGLRLIYYSQIVNDFQKGDIAEGYSVSREKKESFPLTVTSAQKNPTAFYLCASSLAGGPYEQYFGPGTRLTVT.

The chain is built from TRBV10-1 and TRBJ2-7; no clear D. Trimming cost V 8 bases and J 0 bases, with 23 bases left between them. This CDR3 has 17 amino acids. The V gene's germline CDR1 is WNHNN and CDR2 SYGVQD (reference sequence). The CDR3, as DNA: TGCGCCAGCCAACCCGACATTTTGACGGTCTTCTCCTACGAGCAGTACTTC. The encoded protein is CASQPDILTVFSYEQYF.

This clone appeared a single time. For the CDR3, the DNA is TGCGCCAGCAGCTTGCCGGCAGGGCGGGGCGAGCAGTACTTC. The encoded protein is CASSLPAGRGEQYF. This chain links TRBV5-1 with TRBJ2-7, with D possibly TRBD2 on 6 matching bases. This CDR3 is 14 amino acids long. Trimming cost V 1 base and J 6 bases, with 14 bases left between them. The germline V gene has CDR1 SGHRS and CDR2 YFSETQ.

V gene TRBV11-2 combines with J gene TRBJ2-7, with 7 bases fitting TRBD2. The CDR3 totals 16 residues. With V trimmed by 0 bases and J by 5 bases, 10 bases remained unmatched. Germline loops: CDR1 SGHAT, CDR2 FQNNGV. CDR3 DNA sequence: TGTGCCAGCAGCTTAGATAGGGCGGGAGAGGGGCACGAGCAGTACTTC. It translates to CASSLDRAGEGHEQYF.

The V call is TRBV7-9, the J call TRBJ2-7, with a weak D call TRBD1 (6 bases). The germline V and J ends were trimmed by 5 bases and 5 bases, with 16 bases remaining between them. The CDR3 has 14 amino acids. Per the germline V gene, CDR1 is SEHNR and CDR2 is FQNEAQ (reference sequence). The CDR3 here is CASSTTDRTDEQYF. The CDR3 DNA follows: TGTGCCAGCAGCACCACCGACAGGACGGACGAGCAGTACTTC.

The V call is TRBV28, the J call TRBJ1-5, with D tentatively TRBD1 (5 bases). Trimming took 7 bases from V and 11 from J, leaving 18 bases between them. The CDR3 is 13 amino acids. Germline loops: CDR1 MDHEN, CDR2 SYDVKM. The chain's CDR3 is CASIGAGLLAQHF. The CDR3 DNA sequence: TGTGCCAGCATTGGGGCAGGCCTTCTGGCCCAGCATTTT.

The chain links TRBV5-1 to TRBJ1-6; weak D call: TRBD1 (5 bases). V was cut by 6 bases and J by 10 bases, with 20 bases left in between. The CDR3 extends over 15 amino acids. Germline V gives CDR1 SGHRS, CDR2 YFSETQ. The CDR3 DNA reads as TGCGCCAGCACCCACGGAGGGGAATTAAGGTCACCCCTCCACTTT. It codes for CASTHGGELRSPLHF.

The J gene is TRBJ1-1, the V gene TRBV5-4, with D maybe TRBD1 (5 bases). This CDR3 is 15 amino acids long. With 4 bases removed from V and 1 base from J, the gap between germline ends came to 14 bases. Germline V gives CDR1 SGHNT, CDR2 YYREEE (reference sequence). CDR3 in DNA: TGTGCCAGCAGCGCGCGGGACGACCAGAACACTGAAGCTTTCTTT. It encodes CASSARDDQNTEAFF.

The chain has TRBV28 and TRBJ2-3; a weak D match, TRBD2 (7 bases). The CDR3 is made up of 13 amino acids. V was cut by 6 bases and J by 5 bases, with 12 bases left in between. Germline-derived CDR1 and CDR2 are MDHEN and SYDVKM. CDR3 coding DNA: TGTGCCAGCAGAGGGGGGGCTGGAGATACGCAGTATTTT. Its translation: CASRGGAGDTQYF.

This rearrangement joins TRBV11-1 to TRBJ1-1; D might be TRBD1 (5 bases). The germline gives CDR1 SGHAT, CDR2 FQDESV (reference sequence). The germline V and J ends were trimmed by 3 bases and 8 bases, with 7 bases remaining between them. This CDR3 spans 11 amino acids. The CDR3 sequence: CASSLSGEAFF. The CDR3 DNA reads TGTGCCAGCAGCTTGTCAGGGGAAGCTTTCTTT.

CDR3 amino acids: CASSLSAGQGRLEYF. CDR3 DNA: TGTGCCAGCAGTTTATCGGCGGGACAGGGTCGGCTGGAGTATTTT. The chain couples TRBV27 to TRBJ2-3, with 9 positions matching TRBD1. This CDR3 region has 15 residues. J lost 13 bases, V lost 0 bases, and 11 bases had no gene match. Germline-derived CDR1 and CDR2 are MNHEY and SMNVEV (reference sequence).

This clone was observed a single time. The CDR3 coding sequence is TGTGCCAGCAGTTCGACAGGGCGGTCCACCGGGGAGCTGTTTTTT. The encoded protein is CASSSTGRSTGELFF. V and J are TRBV6-4 and TRBJ2-2; 7 bases line up with TRBD1. CDR1 is MRHNA and CDR2 is SNTAGT in the germline V gene. The ends lost 5 bases at V and 4 bases at J; junction bases unmatched: 7. The CDR3 has 15 amino acids.

The V gene is TRBV13, the J gene TRBJ2-2; 9 nucleotides line up with TRBD2. The germline CDR1 and CDR2 sequences are PRHDT and FYEKMQ (reference sequence). The trim removed 3 bases at V and 4 bases at J, leaving 6 bases unmatched. The CDR3 is 16 amino acids. The CDR3 reads CASSFRLAGTTGELFF. CDR3 bases: TGTGCCAGCAGCTTTAGGCTAGCGGGGACCACCGGGGAGCTGTTTTTT.

This chain connects TRBV12-5 to TRBJ2-5; unclear D gene. This CDR3 is 12 amino acids long. Germline CDR1 and CDR2: LGHNT and FRNRAP. V was clipped by 9 bases and J by 4 bases, with 12 bases between them. The CDR3 DNA reads as TGTGCTAGCCTAGAGTTCAGAGAGACCCAGTACTTC. It specifies CASLEFRETQYF.

CDR3 in amino acids: CASSLSGVDTEAFF. In DNA form, the CDR3 reads TGTGCCAGCAGTCTCAGCGGGGTGGACACTGAAGCTTTCTTT. The chain recombines TRBV28 with TRBJ1-1; no clear D. CDR3 size: 14 residues. V lost 5 bases to trimming and J lost 3 bases, with 13 bases between them. The germline gives CDR1 MDHEN, CDR2 SYDVKM.

CDR3 in DNA: TGTGCCAGCAGCTACAACAGGGATCAGGGGTCCAAAAACATTCAGTACTTC. Its protein product is CASSYNRDQGSKNIQYF. This chain connects TRBV7-8 to TRBJ2-4; D might be TRBD1 (6 bases). Trimming pared 4 bases from V and 2 bases from J, leaving 18 bases between. This CDR3 comprises 17 residues. The germline V gene has CDR1 SGHVS and CDR2 FQNEAQ.

The chain recombines TRBV4-1 with TRBJ2-1; 7 bases align to TRBD2. Trimming took 0 bases from V and 6 from J; bases not matched to a gene: 11. Germline V CDR1 and CDR2: MGHRA, YSYEKL. This CDR3 spans 17 amino acids. CDR3 in amino acids: CASSQDISQRGSNEQFF. The CDR3 DNA reads as TGCGCCAGCAGCCAAGATATTAGTCAGCGGGGCTCCAATGAGCAGTTCTTC.

The genes are TRBV5-1 and TRBJ2-7; D perhaps matches TRBD1 (5 bases). The CDR3 totals 13 residues. Trimming took off 3 bases at V and 3 bases at J, with 10 bases between the two ends. In germline, CDR1 is SGHRS, CDR2 YFSETQ. The CDR3, as DNA: TGCGCCAGCAGCTGGCAGGGAAGCTACGAGCAGTACTTC. Its translation is CASSWQGSYEQYF.

Here the CDR3 reads CASSGDTGGAETQYF. As DNA, the CDR3 is TGTGCCAGCAGCGGTGATACAGGGGGCGCCGAGACCCAGTACTTC. This chain uses TRBV9 with TRBJ2-5, with 9 positions matching TRBD1. The CDR3 spans 15 residues. V was pared by 3 bases and J by 5 bases, with 8 bases of the junction left unmatched. The germline V gene has CDR1 SGDLS and CDR2 YYNGEE.

V usage is TRBV3-1 (or the pseudogene TRBV3-2) and J usage is TRBJ1-1, with TRBD1 identical over 10 bases. Germline trimming cut 2 bases from V and 10 bases from J; bases unmatched to any gene: 7. This CDR3 spans 14 amino acids. CDR1 and CDR2 from the germline V gene are LGHDT and YNNKEL (reference sequence). CDR3 residues: CASSQLPGQGRAFF. The CDR3 bases are TGTGCCAGCAGCCAACTACCGGGACAGGGGCGAGCTTTCTTT.

There are a few counts of this clone. The chain uses TRBV27 and TRBJ2-1; D unclear. This CDR3 has 15 amino acids. Germline V gene lookup returns CDR1 MNHEY and CDR2 SMNVEV (reference sequence). V lost 3 bases, J lost 0 bases, and 9 bases lay in between. CDR3 residues: CASSFLESSYNEQFF. DNA for the CDR3: TGTGCCAGCAGTTTTTTAGAGAGCTCCTACAATGAGCAGTTCTTC.

This chain uses TRBV11-2 with TRBJ2-4; 9 bases are a match to TRBD2. J gave up 0 bases and V 5 bases, and 8 bases lay outside the gene matches. The germline gives CDR1 SGHAT, CDR2 FQNNGV. This CDR3 spans 17 amino acids. CDR3 bases: TGTGCCAGCAGCAGCCCTAGCGGGGAACTAGCCAAAAACATTCAGTACTTC. Translated, it gives CASSSPSGELAKNIQYF.

This chain uses TRBV7-9 with TRBJ2-1; D unresolved. Germline CDR1 is SEHNR and CDR2 is FQNEAQ (reference sequence). The CDR3 is 17 residues long. The V end was cut by 5 bases, the J end by 5 bases, with 22 bases between. CDR3 sequence reads: CASSPIPTTHRDNEQFF. CDR3 DNA sequence: TGTGCCAGCAGCCCTATCCCGACGACTCATCGGGACAATGAGCAGTTCTTC.

This chain links TRBV7-8 with TRBJ2-1; TRBD2 aligns across 8 bases. CDR3 length: 17 amino acids. The germline V gene encodes CDR1 SGHVS and CDR2 FQNEAQ. The junction had 16 bases not matched to a gene; V was cut back by 4 bases and J by 8 bases. The CDR3 DNA is TGTGCCAGCAGCTCCGCCCTGGGGAGCGGGAGTACCTATGAGCAGTTCTTC. This codes for CASSSALGSGSTYEQFF.